This T cell receptor (beta chain) was sequenced in a study of neoadjuvant anti-PD-1 for oral cavity cancer. Overall study findings and caveats: With a few patients per group, TCR findings need larger cohorts.

Patients were newly diagnosed with stage II-IVA oral cavity squamous cell carcinoma without prior systemic or radiation treatment. This clone was observed a handful of times. The antigen is unknown. The CDR3 has 14 residues. The V gene end was trimmed by 4 bases and the J gene end by 3 bases; junction bases not matched to a gene: 0. Germline V gives CDR1 MGHDK, CDR2 SYGVNS. Some clones are missing from TCRdb's copy, which holds only in-frame ones; the method was immunoSEQ multiplex PCR. Of about 16,000 clones detected, less than 80% appear once; the ten largest clones hold around 2.8%. The material sequenced was PBMCs, taken before nivolumab (anti-PD-1) treatment. This chain connects TRBV25-1 to TRBJ2-2; 9 positions agree with TRBD1. The TCR was taken from a person aged 35 to 85 with oral cavity squamous cell carcinoma. In DNA form, the CDR3 reads TGTGCCAGCAGTGGGACAGGGGACACCGGGGAGCTGTTTTTT. Protein product: CASSGTGDTGELFF. Full variable domain (rest looked up from reference TRBV25-1 and TRBJ2-2): EADIYQTPRYLVIGTGKKITLECSQTMGHDKMYWYQQDPGMELHLIHYSYGVNSTEKGDLSSESTVSRIRTEHFPLTLESARPSHTSQYLCASSGTGDTGELFFGEGSRLTVL.